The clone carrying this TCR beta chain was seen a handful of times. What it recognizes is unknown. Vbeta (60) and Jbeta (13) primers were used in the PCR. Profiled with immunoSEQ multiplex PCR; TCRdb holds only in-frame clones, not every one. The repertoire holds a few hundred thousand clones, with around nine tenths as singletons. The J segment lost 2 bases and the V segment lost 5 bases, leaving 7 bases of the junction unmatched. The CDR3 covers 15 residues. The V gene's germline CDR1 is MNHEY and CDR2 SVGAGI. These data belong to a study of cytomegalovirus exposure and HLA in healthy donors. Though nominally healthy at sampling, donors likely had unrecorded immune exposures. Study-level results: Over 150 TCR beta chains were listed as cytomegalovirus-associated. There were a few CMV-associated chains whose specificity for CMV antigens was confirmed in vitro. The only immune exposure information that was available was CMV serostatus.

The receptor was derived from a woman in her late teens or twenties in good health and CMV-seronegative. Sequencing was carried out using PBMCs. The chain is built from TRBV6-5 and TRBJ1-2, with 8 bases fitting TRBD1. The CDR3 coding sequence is TGTGCCAGCAGTCCCCGGACAGGGTCGAACTATGGCTACACCTTC. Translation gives CASSPRTGSNYGYTF.